This T cell receptor (beta chain) was captured in a study of human T cells and chemical hapten exposure (dated by TCRdb to the early 2020s). General notes on the study: For sensitization, 2% DPC in acetone was applied to a roughly 2 cm by roughly 2 cm area of upper inner arm skin. Approximately 28 alopecia patients provided blood for TCR sequencing at one to four time points (pre-sensitization, 2, 6 and 24 weeks). The mostly female patient cohort included alopecia areata with under or over 50% scalp involvement, alopecia totalis and alopecia universalis. Patch tests used Finn chambers with 0.01% DPC on the upper back, scored after 6 days by International Contact Dermatitis Research Group standards. Throughout the approximately 23-week study period, patients were also given weekly therapeutic DPC doses on the scalp. Libraries were combined into a pool for sequencing, and differences in TCR yield between samples came mainly from small differences in library volumes within the pool. The study tracked peripheral blood TCR repertoire changes in vivo during primary and secondary sensitization to the hapten diphenylcyclopropenone (DPC) in alopecia patients. Patient blood was sampled pre-sensitization (week 0) and at 2, 6 and about 24 weeks after DPC sensitization.

The intended sense of this specimen's time point label: patch test 1, 2 weeks after DPC sensitization. Explained via the paper, the treatment or condition label denotes: therapeutic diphenylcyclopropenone sensitization with weekly scalp DPC. At each patch-test visit, blood was drawn before the patch test was applied. Patients were considered eligible if aged 18 to 70, diagnosed with alopecia and deemed suitable for DPC therapy, and patients were excluded if pregnant. Total RNA was extracted from unfractionated whole blood collected in Tempus Blood RNA tubes. CDR1 and CDR2, looked up from the germline V gene (reference sequence), are MNHNY and SVGAGI. Measured from the cysteine to the phenylalanine, the CDR3 is 18 residues long. Just CDR3 DNA is preserved here, 54 bases in frame from base 1. Trimmed from V: 0 bases; trimmed from J: 1 base; junction bases lacking a gene match: 11. Many counts were recorded for this clonotype. It has no known antigen specificity. Base qualities are missing; no much larger clone stands one base away.

What the research found in general, with its limitations: The number of PT1 expanded TCRs positively correlated with patch test score, significant at thresholds 8, 16 and 32 but not 4. Because every patient had alopecia, a presumed autoimmune disease, the patients' immune response might differ from that of healthy individuals. Significantly more large CDR3 similarity clusters were formed by expanded TCRs than by pre-sensitization or healthy control sets, consistent with antigen-driven responses. DPC sensitization did not change the number of TCRs with a frequency above 1 in 1000, and there was no evidence of changes in global repertoire structure. After repeated subsampling, the strength of the expansion versus patch-test correlation and the threshold at which it became significant changed.

Preparation of the library involved RACE. Instrument used: NextSeq 500. During library preparation, unique molecular identifiers were attached to individual cDNA molecules so that TCRs could be counted in a quantitative, reproducible way. Each blood RNA sample was used to sequence both TCR alpha and TCR beta chains. In the source study's methods: The median number of TCRs per sample was roughly 100,000, ranging from about 20,000 to 750,000. V, J and CDR3 annotation of the TCR reads was carried out using the Decombinator software suite. For PS versus PT1 abundance plots, all samples were subsampled to the same number of TCRs (28,000). Expanded TCRs were defined as absent before sensitization and observed at least eight times at the 2-week time point. Through fastp at Q25 and MiXCR, TCRdb rebuilt clones from the public reads, retaining in-frame beta chains. Each CDR3 protein gets just one entry, which takes the most common genes and DNA from the rows behind it. TCRdb, rather than the study authors, made the V and J calls. A total of roughly 380,000 distinct CDR3 sequences appear in this sample, more than 4.5% of them only once. Jointly, the top ten make up 2% to 2.5% of the sample.

The sequence links TRBV6-6 to TRBJ1-2; 7 bases in the junction line up with TRBD1. This receptor was obtained from a woman aged 45 to 65 with alopecia areata. Some clones in this sample may be carry-over from other donors' samples. The source material was whole blood, sampled in connection with sensitization to the hapten diphenylcyclopropenone (DPC). The DNA is as follows: TGTGCCAGCAGTTACTCGACACAGGCCAGGGGGTATAACTATGGCTACACCTTC. It encodes CASSYSTQARGYNYGYTF.